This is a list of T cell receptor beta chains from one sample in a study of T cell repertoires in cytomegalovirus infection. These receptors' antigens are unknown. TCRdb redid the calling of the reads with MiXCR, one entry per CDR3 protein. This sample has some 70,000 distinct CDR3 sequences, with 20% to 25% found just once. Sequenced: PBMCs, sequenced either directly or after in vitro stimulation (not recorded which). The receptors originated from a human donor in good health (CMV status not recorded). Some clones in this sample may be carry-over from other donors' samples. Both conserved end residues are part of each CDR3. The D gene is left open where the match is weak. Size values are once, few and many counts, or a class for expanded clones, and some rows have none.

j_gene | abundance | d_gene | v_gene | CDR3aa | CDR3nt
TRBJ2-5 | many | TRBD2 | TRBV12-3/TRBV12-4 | CASSFYSGGRETQYF | TGTGCCAGCAGTTTCTATAGCGGGGGAAGGGAGACCCAGTACTTC
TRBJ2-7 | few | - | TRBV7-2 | CASSLRYAGPPYF | TGTGCCAGCAGCTTAAGGTACGCCGGGCCTCCGTACTTC
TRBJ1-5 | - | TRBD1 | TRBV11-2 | CASSLEGQGYQPQHF | TGTGCCAGCAGCTTAGAAGGACAGGGGTATCAGCCCCAGCATTTT
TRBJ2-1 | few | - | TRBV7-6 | CASSLGDSLGNEQFF | TGTGCCAGCAGCTTAGGGGACTCTCTAGGTAATGAGCAGTTCTTC
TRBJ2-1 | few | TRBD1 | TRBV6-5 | CASSYTGQGNEQFF | TGTGCCAGCAGTTACACAGGACAGGGCAATGAGCAGTTCTTC
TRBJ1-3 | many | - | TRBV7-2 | CASSLGRGIASGNTIYF | TGTGCCAGCAGCTTAGGAAGAGGAATCGCCTCTGGAAACACCATATATTTT
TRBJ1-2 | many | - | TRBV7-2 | CASSLKAYGYTF | TGTGCCAGCAGCTTGAAGGCCTATGGCTACACCTTC
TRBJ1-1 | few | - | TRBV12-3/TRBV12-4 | CASSLAWGTEAFF | TGTGCCAGCAGTTTAGCCTGGGGGACTGAAGCTTTCTTT
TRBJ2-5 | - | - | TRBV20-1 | CSAPQIPVQGFLETQYF | TGCAGTGCACCGCAGATCCCAGTACAGGGTTTTTTAGAGACCCAGTACTTC
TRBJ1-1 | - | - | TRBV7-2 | CASSLSVGNTEAFF | TGTGCCAGCAGCTTATCCGTAGGGAACACTGAAGCTTTCTTT
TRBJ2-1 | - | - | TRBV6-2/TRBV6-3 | CDSSYSLALRDEQFF | TGTGACAGCAGTTATTCACTTGCGCTAAGGGATGAGCAGTTCTTC